This T cell receptor (beta chain) was sequenced during a study of blood T cell repertoires in COVID-19. Study as a whole: Acute and convalescent COVID-19 samples came from the United States, Italy and Spain. PBMCs, B-cell-depleted T cells, or T cells were the source of the cDNA or gDNA that made up the material.

Authors' processing steps: Using reference gene primer amplification, nucleated cell counts were estimated. The table came from immunoSEQ multiplex PCR; TCRdb's copy has only in-frame clones and leaves some out. D and trimming come from the DNA, and the V and J calls and clone size come from that table. Seen here are roughly 120,000 clones, around nine tenths observed once, and the top ten hold 4% to 5%. The CDR3 spans 17 residues. V lost 2 bases to trimming and J lost 2 bases, with 19 bases between them. CDR1 and CDR2 from the germline V gene are SEHNR and FQNEAQ (reference sequence). This TCR derives from a man in his sixties with COVID-19, enrolled during active disease. Sequenced material: peripheral blood. The J gene is TRBJ2-7, the V gene TRBV7-9; unclear D gene. The CDR3 coding sequence is TGTGCCAGCAGCTTACGCACAAGGAGATTGAAAACCTACGAGCAGTACTTC. Its protein is CASSLRTRRLKTYEQYF.